Below are 19 T cell receptor beta chains sequenced from a single sample in a study of T cells in narcolepsy listed by TCRdb under 2018. The library was prepared using the immunoSEQ multiplex PCR assay. Held by TCRdb, this immuneACCESS table contains in-frame sequences only and omits some clones. Under half of the omission traces to an unresolved V gene where checked; the cause of the rest is unknown. This sample lists around 27,000 clones; 82% were detected once. The ten largest clones represent roughly 1% of the sample. The sequenced sample consisted of CD45RA- memory CD4+ T cells from PBMCs. Sample cell subset or site, as interpreted from the label and publication: memory T cells sorted ex vivo from peripheral blood. The origin of the receptors is a human donor with narcolepsy.

V and J are TRBV11-2 and TRBJ2-7, with 7 bases identical to TRBD2. In germline, CDR1 is SGHAT, CDR2 FQNNGV. The V segment lost 2 bases and the J segment 0 bases; nucleotides outside the gene matches: 4. The CDR3 is made up of 15 amino acids. As DNA, the CDR3 is TGTGCCAGCAGCTTAACTAGCGCCCTCTCCTACGAGCAGTACTTC. Translation gives CASSLTSALSYEQYF.

The chain couples TRBV19 to TRBJ1-5, with D possibly matching TRBD1 (5 bases). CDR3 size: 15 residues. CDR1 and CDR2 from the germline V gene are LNHDA and SQIVND (reference sequence). The germline V and J ends were trimmed by 0 bases and 3 bases, with 9 bases remaining between them. The DNA for the CDR3 is TGTGCCAGTAGTATAGAGGTGGGGCTCAATCAGCCCCAGCATTTT. This gives the protein CASSIEVGLNQPQHF. Full variable domain (missing parts from reference TRBV19 and TRBJ1-5): DGGITQSPKYLFRKEGQNVTLSCEQNLNHDAMYWYRQDPGQGLRLIYYSQIVNDFQKGDIAEGYSVSREKKESFPLTVTSAQKNPTAFYLCASSIEVGLNQPQHFGDGTRLSIL.

The chain has TRBV6-1 and TRBJ1-5; a possible D gene is TRBD1 (6 bases). Trimming stripped 3 bases from V and 1 base from J, with 10 bases between. CDR3 size: 15 residues. Germline V gene data show CDR1 as MNHNS and CDR2 as SASEGT. CDR3 bases: TGTGCCAGCAGTGAGGGGACATTAAGCAATCAGCCCCAGCATTTT. Translated: CASSEGTLSNQPQHF.

V gene TRBV5-4 combines with J gene TRBJ2-5; 10 nucleotides match TRBD2. After removal of 2 bases from V and 6 bases from J, the junction contained 10 bases not matched to a gene. Germline lookup yields CDR1 SGHNT and CDR2 YYREEE (reference sequence). The CDR3 totals 16 residues. This CDR3 reads CASSLRSGGARKTQYF. The DNA of the CDR3 is TGTGCCAGCAGCTTAAGAAGCGGGGGGGCTCGGAAGACCCAGTACTTC.

The CDR3 loop reads CASSVDWTSGNEQFF. The CDR3 region has the DNA TGTGCCAGCAGCGTCGACTGGACTTCGGGAAATGAGCAGTTCTTC. The chain employs TRBV7-2 and TRBJ2-1; possible D gene TRBD2, 5 bases. There are 15 residues in the CDR3. Between the trimmed V and J ends, which lost 5 bases and 7 bases, there was a span of 18 bases. The germline V gene encodes CDR1 SGHTA and CDR2 FQGNSA. Drawing the rest from reference TRBV7-2 and TRBJ2-1, the complete variable domain is GAGVSQSPSNKVTEKGKDVELRCDPISGHTALYWYRQSLGQGLEFLIYFQGNSAPDKSGLPSDRFSAERTGGSVSTLTIQRTQQEDSAVYLCASSVDWTSGNEQFFGPGTRLTVL.

This chain uses TRBV6-6 with TRBJ2-3, with D perhaps matching TRBD1 (6 bases). The CDR3 extends over 16 amino acids. Germline V CDR1 and CDR2: MNHNY, SVGAGI (reference sequence). Trimming removed 7 bases from V and 2 bases from J, with 19 bases in between. CDR3 region: CASNFQGTPSTDTQYF. The CDR3 DNA follows: TGTGCCAGCAATTTTCAGGGGACCCCCTCCACAGATACGCAGTATTTT.

The chain joins TRBV30 to TRBJ1-1, with 10 bases fitting TRBD1. The germline V gene encodes CDR1 GTSNPN and CDR2 SVGIG (reference sequence). The V and J ends lost 4 bases and 3 bases, in that order; junction bases with no gene match: 2. The CDR3 has 13 residues. CDR3 in amino acids: CAWMTGGYTEAFF. CDR3 DNA: TGTGCCTGGATGACAGGGGGCTACACTGAAGCTTTCTTT.

The table lists this clone with a count of one. The rearrangement uses TRBV30 and TRBJ2-7; D remains ambiguous. In germline, CDR1 is GTSNPN, CDR2 SVGIG (reference sequence). Deletions cut 6 bases from V and 2 bases from J, with 8 bases between. The CDR3 has 11 residues. CDR3 region: CACKRAYEQYF. The DNA of the CDR3 is TGTGCCTGTAAAAGGGCCTACGAGCAGTACTTC.

The chain uses TRBV28 and TRBJ2-3, with D possibly being TRBD2 (6 bases). The CDR3 has 16 residues. The germline V and J ends were trimmed by 5 bases and 0 bases, with 15 bases remaining between them. Germline assignment: CDR1 MDHEN and CDR2 SYDVKM. The CDR3 bases are TGTGCCAGCAGTCCCAGGACTATCCTCAGCACAGATACGCAGTATTTT. Translation: CASSPRTILSTDTQYF.

The chain couples TRBV4-3 to TRBJ2-7, with 8 bases matching TRBD2. The CDR3 length is 16 residues. The V gene's germline CDR1 is LGHNA and CDR2 YSLEER. V lost 0 bases to trimming and J lost 2 bases; unmatched junction nucleotides: 6. The CDR3 region is CASSQDLGLATYEQYF. The CDR3 DNA sequence: TGCGCCAGCAGCCAAGATCTCGGACTAGCCACCTACGAGCAGTACTTC.

The rearrangement uses TRBV6-1 and TRBJ1-1; 9 bases are shared with TRBD1. Germline CDR1 MNHNS, CDR2 SASEGT. The CDR3 runs 15 residues. J lost 4 bases, V lost 8 bases, and 11 bases had no gene match. CDR3 in DNA: TGTGCCAGCCGGGACAGGGAGCTTTCCGGCACTGAAGCTTTCTTT. It translates to CASRDRELSGTEAFF.

This clone was observed a handful of times. The chain combines TRBV5-5 with TRBJ1-1, with TRBD1 as a possible D gene (5 bases). CDR1 and CDR2 (germline): SGHKS, YYEKEE (reference sequence). V lost 9 bases and J lost 0, with 15 bases in between. CDR3 length equals 14 residues. CDR3 nucleotides: TGTGCCACCAACGAAGGGACGGTGAACACTGAAGCTTTCTTT. Amino acids: CATNEGTVNTEAFF.

V gene TRBV6-1 combines with J gene TRBJ2-2; 9 bases map to TRBD2. Germline V gives CDR1 MNHNS, CDR2 SASEGT. The CDR3 runs to 15 residues. V dropped 6 bases and J dropped 2; count of bases not matched to a gene: 4. The CDR3 region has the DNA TGTGCCAGCAGGGAGGGGACTAGCAACACCGGGGAGCTGTTTTTT. Translated: CASREGTSNTGELFF.

The chain recombines TRBV19 with TRBJ1-5; D gene unclear. The CDR3 runs 12 residues. Germline CDR1 is LNHDA and CDR2 is SQIVND (reference sequence). The ends were cut back, 3 bases at V and 9 bases at J, with 9 bases in the middle. CDR3 in amino acids: CASSIEERPQHF. DNA of the CDR3: TGTGCCAGTAGTATTGAGGAAAGGCCCCAGCATTTT.

The chain recombines TRBV11-2 with TRBJ2-2, with D possibly TRBD2 on 6 matching bases. The CDR3 covers 15 residues. Germline values: CDR1 SGHAT, CDR2 FQNNGV. The V and J ends lost 5 bases and 3 bases respectively, with 13 bases between them. CDR3: CASSPWGVYTGELFF. The CDR3 bases are TGTGCCAGCAGCCCGTGGGGGGTGTACACCGGGGAGCTGTTTTTT.

In nucleotides, the CDR3 is TGTGCCAGTGCCCAACAGGGCAGGAGCAATCAGCCCCAGCATTTT. Translation gives CASAQQGRSNQPQHF. V usage is TRBV2 and J usage is TRBJ1-5, with a weak D call TRBD1 (6 bases). With 9 bases removed from V and 1 base from J, the gap between germline ends came to 16 bases. The CDR3 has 15 residues. CDR1 SNHLY and CDR2 FYNNEI come from the germline V gene.

This clone was observed a single time. This chain joins TRBV27 and TRBJ1-1, with D unclear. The V and J ends lost 0 bases and 0 bases respectively, with 5 bases between them. The CDR3 covers 14 residues. CDR1 and CDR2 from the germline V gene are MNHEY and SMNVEV (reference sequence). As DNA, the CDR3 is TGTGCCAGCAGTTTATCGGTAGTGAACACTGAAGCTTTCTTT. Translating gives CASSLSVVNTEAFF.

CDR3 nucleotides: TGTGCCAGTAGTACCTGGACAGGGGGCCATGAAAAACTGTTTTTT. It translates to CASSTWTGGHEKLFF. The J gene is TRBJ1-4, the V gene TRBV19; TRBD1 agrees at 11 bases. Germline lookup yields CDR1 LNHDA and CDR2 SQIVND (reference sequence). J gave up 6 bases and V 4 bases, and 4 bases lay outside the gene matches. The CDR3 runs to 15 residues.

This chain links TRBV5-6 with TRBJ2-5, with 10 bases matching TRBD2. V lost 2 bases, J lost 5 bases, and 3 bases stayed unmatched. The CDR3 has 14 amino acids. Per the germline V gene, CDR1 is SGHDT and CDR2 is YYEEEE. The CDR3 DNA reads as TGTGCCAGCAGCTTCGGTAGCGGGGGGGAGACCCAGTACTTC. Translated: CASSFGSGGETQYF.